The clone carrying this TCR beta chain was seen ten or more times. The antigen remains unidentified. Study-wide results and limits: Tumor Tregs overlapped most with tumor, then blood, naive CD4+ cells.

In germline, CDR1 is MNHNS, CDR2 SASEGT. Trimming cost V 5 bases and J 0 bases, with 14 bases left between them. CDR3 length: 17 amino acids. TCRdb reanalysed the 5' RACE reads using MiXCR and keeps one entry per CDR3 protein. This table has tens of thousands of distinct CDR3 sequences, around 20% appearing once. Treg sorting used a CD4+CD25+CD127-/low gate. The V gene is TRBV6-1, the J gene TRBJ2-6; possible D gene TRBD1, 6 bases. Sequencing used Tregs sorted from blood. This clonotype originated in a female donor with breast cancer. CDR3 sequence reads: CASSRAGVHSGANVLTF. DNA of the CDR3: TGTGCCAGCAGTAGGGCAGGGGTCCACTCTGGGGCCAACGTCCTGACTTTC.